A single sample is the source of the 21 T cell receptor beta chains below, sequenced in a study of blood T cell repertoires in COVID-19 (dated by TCRdb to about 2020). The library relied on the immunoSEQ multiplex PCR assay. This is the immuneACCESS table as TCRdb keeps it, with only in-frame sequences that have V and J called. A part of the clones is gone; compared with another copy, unresolved V genes explain less than half, and the rest is unexplained. Counted in this sample were over 75,000 clones; around 81% of them appeared once. Of the sample, approximately 8.2% is held by the ten largest clones. Sequencing was carried out using peripheral blood. These receptors were obtained from a man in his forties or fifties who had recovered from COVID-19.

The V gene is TRBV7-8, the J gene TRBJ2-3; TRBD2 might be the D (5 bases). The ends were cut back, 5 bases at V and 9 bases at J, with 9 bases in the middle. Germline V gene lookup returns CDR1 SGHVS and CDR2 FQNEAQ. This CDR3 is 11 amino acids long. In DNA, the CDR3 is TGTGCCAGCAGCCCCGGCGGGACGCAGTATTTT. Translating gives CASSPGGTQYF. The entire variable domain, with the rest obtained from reference TRBV7-8 and TRBJ2-3, is as follows: GAGVSQSPRYKVAKRGQDVALRCDPISGHVSLFWYQQALGQGPEFLTYFQNEAQLDKSGLPSDRFFAERPEGSVSTLKIQRTQQEDSAVYLCASSPGGTQYFGPGTRLTVL.

The V and J genes are TRBV19 and TRBJ2-5; the match to TRBD2 covers 7 bases. In germline, CDR1 is LNHDA, CDR2 SQIVND (reference sequence). The CDR3 is 14 residues long. The V gene end was trimmed by 3 bases and the J gene end by 4 bases; junction bases not matched to a gene: 5. The CDR3 nucleotides read TGTGCCAGTAGTATCGGGGGGATCCTAGAGACCCAGTACTTC. It codes for CASSIGGILETQYF.

V usage is TRBV18 and J usage is TRBJ2-1, with TRBD2 as a possible D gene (6 bases). V lost 6 bases to trimming and J lost 8 bases, with 20 bases between them. The germline gives CDR1 KGHSH, CDR2 LQKENI. There are 15 residues in the CDR3. DNA of the CDR3: TGTGCCAGCTCCCGGGCGCTCGGGGGTGGGGATGAGCAGTTCTTC. Its translation: CASSRALGGGDEQFF.

The chain uses TRBV12-3 or TRBV12-4 and TRBJ1-2, with TRBD1 matching 9 bases. Trimming at V came to 8 bases and at J to 5 bases, leaving 0 bases not matched to a gene. The CDR3 is 11 amino acids. CDR3 DNA sequence: TGTGCCAGCGGACAGGGGTATGGCTACACCTTC. Translation: CASGQGYGYTF.

The V call is TRBV27, the J call TRBJ2-1; no firm D call. Germline CDR1 is MNHEY and CDR2 is SMNVEV (reference sequence). V gave up 6 bases and J gave up 0 bases, with 9 bases separating them. This CDR3 region has 14 residues. The DNA of the CDR3 is TGTGCCAGCAGCATAGTGAGCTCCTACAATGAGCAGTTCTTC. Translating it yields CASSIVSSYNEQFF.

The chain is built from TRBV10-3 and TRBJ2-2, with TRBD2 as a possible D gene (6 bases). V dropped 6 bases and J dropped 4 bases, with 15 bases sitting between them. This CDR3 has 15 residues. Germline V gene data show CDR1 as ENHRY and CDR2 as SYGVKD. Here the CDR3 reads CAISRQAGSTGELFF. In DNA form, the CDR3 reads TGTGCCATCAGCCGTCAGGCGGGATCCACCGGGGAGCTGTTTTTT.

This clone was observed a handful of times. This chain connects TRBV4-1 to TRBJ2-2; D remains ambiguous. V lost 0 bases and J 6 bases, leaving 5 bases between the germline ends. The CDR3 consists of 13 residues. In germline, CDR1 is MGHRA, CDR2 YSYEKL. CDR3 sequence reads: CASSQDRPGELFF. The CDR3, as DNA: TGCGCCAGCAGCCAAGACAGGCCCGGGGAGCTGTTTTTT.

V is TRBV19 and J is TRBJ1-2, with TRBD1 identical over 7 bases. Per the germline V gene, CDR1 is LNHDA and CDR2 is SQIVND (reference sequence). V lost 3 bases to trimming and J lost 7 bases; unmatched junction nucleotides: 11. The CDR3 sequence is 15 residues long. CDR3 in DNA: TGTGCCAGTAGTATCCGACAGGGAACGTCTCCTGGCTACACCTTC. Protein: CASSIRQGTSPGYTF.

The chain is built from TRBV7-2 and TRBJ2-2, with D tentatively TRBD2 (7 bases). The CDR3 contains 16 residues. The germline gives CDR1 SGHTA, CDR2 FQGNSA. V was trimmed by 7 bases and J by 4 bases, leaving 19 bases between them. The CDR3: CASTFTGRASTGELFF. Written as DNA, the CDR3 is TGTGCCAGCACCTTTACAGGGAGGGCCTCCACCGGGGAGCTGTTTTTT.

V gene TRBV2 combines with J gene TRBJ2-1, with D perhaps TRBD1 (8 bases). The V end was cut by 5 bases, the J end by 2 bases, with 13 bases between. The CDR3 totals 15 residues. Germline CDR1 SNHLY, CDR2 FYNNEI. Here the CDR3 reads CASSPTGGAYNEQFF. The CDR3 DNA reads as TGTGCCAGCAGTCCAACAGGGGGGGCCTACAATGAGCAGTTCTTC. The full variable domain, with the rest looked up from reference TRBV2 and TRBJ2-1, is EPEVTQTPSHQVTQMGQEVILRCVPISNHLYFYWYRQILGQKVEFLVSFYNNEISEKSEIFDDQFSVERPDGSNFTLKIRSTKLEDSAMYFCASSPTGGAYNEQFFGPGTRLTVL.

Comment on this clone: This CDR3 is also generated by other DNA sequences in the sample. The chain carries TRBV27 and TRBJ1-2; 7 bases are a match to TRBD1. Germline V CDR1 and CDR2: MNHEY, SMNVEV (reference sequence). The CDR3 has 14 amino acids. The V gene end was trimmed by 6 bases and the J gene end by 0 bases; junction bases not matched to a gene: 4. CDR3 in amino acids: CASRRDRANYGYTF. The CDR3 nucleotides are TGTGCCAGCAGAAGGGACAGAGCTAACTATGGCTACACCTTC.

There are a few counts of this clone. The chain employs TRBV6-2 or TRBV6-3 and TRBJ1-2; no clear D. The CDR3 length is 15 residues. CDR1 MNHEY and CDR2 SVGEGT come from the germline V gene. Trimming took 6 bases from V and 0 from J, leaving 14 bases between them. DNA of the CDR3: TGTGCCAGCAGCCAGACATGGGGAGCTAACTATGGCTACACCTTC. Its translation: CASSQTWGANYGYTF.

The V and J genes are TRBV24-1 and TRBJ1-4, with 10 bases matching TRBD1. V was clipped by 1 base and J by 8 bases; unmatched bases: 12. The length of the CDR3 is 18 residues. CDR1 is KGHDR and CDR2 is SFDVKD in the germline V gene. The CDR3 sequence: CATSDLFWGGQGWEKLFF. Written as DNA, the CDR3 is TGTGCCACCAGTGATTTATTCTGGGGGGGACAGGGGTGGGAAAAACTGTTTTTT.

This sequence joins TRBV30 and TRBJ1-4; TRBD1 agrees at 9 bases. This CDR3 has 13 amino acids. Per germline, CDR1 GTSNPN and CDR2 SVGIG (reference sequence). V lost 3 bases, J lost 8 bases, and 4 bases stayed unmatched. The DNA of the CDR3 is TGTGCCTGGAGGGGACAGGGAGGGGAAAAACTGTTTTTT. Its translation is CAWRGQGGEKLFF.

This chain links TRBV7-2 with TRBJ2-7; TRBD1 matches 9 bases. This CDR3 has 14 amino acids. The trim removed 4 bases at V and 12 bases at J, leaving 13 bases unmatched. CDR1 SGHTA and CDR2 FQGNSA come from the germline V gene. The CDR3 loop is CASSSSGQGFVRYF. The CDR3 region has the DNA TGTGCCAGCAGCTCGTCCGGACAGGGGTTTGTTCGGTACTTC.

Sample share makes this clone medium-sized. The chain links TRBV5-1 to TRBJ2-7; 9 nucleotides agree with TRBD1. The length of the CDR3 is 13 residues. With V trimmed by 4 bases and J by 3 bases, 2 bases remained unmatched. The germline gives CDR1 SGHRS, CDR2 YFSETQ. The CDR3 region is CASSATGGYEQYF. The DNA of the CDR3 is TGCGCCAGCAGCGCGACAGGGGGCTACGAGCAGTACTTC.

The chain is built from TRBV5-4 and TRBJ2-3, with a possible D match to TRBD2 (6 bases). Per germline, CDR1 SGHNT and CDR2 YYREEE (reference sequence). The CDR3 has 15 residues. V was clipped by 5 bases and J by 0 bases, with 13 bases between them. As DNA, the CDR3 is TGTGCCAGCAGAGGGTTGGGACTCAGCACAGATACGCAGTATTTT. Translated: CASRGLGLSTDTQYF.

V is TRBV15 and J is TRBJ2-1; 8 bases are a match to TRBD2. Germline V gene lookup returns CDR1 LNHNV and CDR2 YYDKDF (reference sequence). V gave up 5 bases and J gave up 3 bases; unmatched junction bases: 3. The CDR3 is made up of 14 amino acids. The CDR3 spells CATSGRGGYNEQFF. In nucleotides, the CDR3 is TGTGCCACCAGCGGTCGGGGGGGCTACAATGAGCAGTTCTTC. Combining the CDR3 with reference TRBV15 and TRBJ2-1 gives the whole variable domain DAMVIQNPRYQVTQFGKPVTLSCSQTLNHNVMYWYQQKSSQAPKLLFHYYDKDFNNEADTPDNFQSRRPNTSFCFLDIRSPGLGDTAMYLCATSGRGGYNEQFFGPGTRLTVL.

This clone was observed once. CDR3 residues: CASSLTSQLFF. The CDR3 nucleotides are TGTGCCAGCAGCCTCACATCCCAGCTGTTTTTT. The chain couples TRBV7-8 to TRBJ2-2; D not certain. Trimming took 5 bases from V and 12 from J, leaving 10 bases between them. CDR3 length: 11 residues. Germline V CDR1 and CDR2: SGHVS, FQNEAQ.

The chain couples TRBV6-5 to TRBJ1-5; TRBD1 might be the D (6 bases). The length of the CDR3 is 13 residues. Trimming cost V 6 bases and J 2 bases, with 8 bases left between them. CDR1 and CDR2 (germline): MNHEY, SVGAGI. The CDR3 DNA is TGTGCCAGCAGAAACAGGGGCAATCAGCCCCAGCATTTT. This codes for CASRNRGNQPQHF.

The CDR3 is CAWAWTSGTYEQYF. Written as DNA, the CDR3 is TGTGCCTGGGCGTGGACTAGCGGTACCTACGAGCAGTACTTC. V gene TRBV30 combines with J gene TRBJ2-7, with TRBD2 matching 10 bases. V trimming: 5 bases; J trimming: 2 bases; junction bases outside the gene matches: 6. The CDR3 has 14 amino acids. From germline, CDR1 is GTSNPN and CDR2 SVGIG (reference sequence).